The present T cell receptor beta chain was sequenced within a study of cytomegalovirus exposure and HLA in healthy donors. About this clone: What it binds is not known.

Study-wide results and limits: Researchers left out some V segments, among them TRBV6-2 and TRBV6-3, as indistinguishable. In a later analysis, most CMV-associated TCR beta chains appeared HLA-restricted.

V lost 7 bases to trimming and J lost 0 bases; unmatched junction nucleotides: 6. The CDR3 consists of 14 residues. The germline V gene has CDR1 SNHLY and CDR2 FYNNEI. PCR primers comprised 60 Vbeta and 13 Jbeta primers. The method was immunoSEQ multiplex PCR; TCRdb's version includes in-frame clones alone and lacks a portion of them. The sample shows some 150,000 clones, approximately 80% of them seen only once. Source material: PBMCs. The receptor's source is a woman between 50 and 59 years old in good health and CMV-seropositive. V usage is TRBV2 and J usage is TRBJ2-7, with TRBD2 matching 7 bases. CDR3 DNA: TGTGCCAGCAAGGGGAGGGAGAACTCCTACGAGCAGTACTTC. Translated, it gives CASKGRENSYEQYF. Using reference TRBV2 and TRBJ2-7 for the parts outside the CDR3, the full variable domain is EPEVTQTPSHQVTQMGQEVILRCVPISNHLYFYWYRQILGQKVEFLVSFYNNEISEKSEIFDDQFSVERPDGSNFTLKIRSTKLEDSAMYFCASKGRENSYEQYFGPGTRLTVT.